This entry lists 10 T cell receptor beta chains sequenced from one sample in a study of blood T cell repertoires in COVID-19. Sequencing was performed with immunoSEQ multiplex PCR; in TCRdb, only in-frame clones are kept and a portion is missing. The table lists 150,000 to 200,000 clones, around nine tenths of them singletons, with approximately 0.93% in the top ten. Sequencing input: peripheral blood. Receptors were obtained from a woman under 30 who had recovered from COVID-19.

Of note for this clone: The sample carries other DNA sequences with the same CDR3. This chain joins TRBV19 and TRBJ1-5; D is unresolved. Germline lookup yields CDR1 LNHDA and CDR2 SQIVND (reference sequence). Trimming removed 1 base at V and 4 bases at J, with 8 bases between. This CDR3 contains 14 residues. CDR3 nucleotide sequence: TGTGCCAGTAGTATAGTAGCGGGGAATCAGCCCCAGCATTTT. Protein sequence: CASSIVAGNQPQHF.

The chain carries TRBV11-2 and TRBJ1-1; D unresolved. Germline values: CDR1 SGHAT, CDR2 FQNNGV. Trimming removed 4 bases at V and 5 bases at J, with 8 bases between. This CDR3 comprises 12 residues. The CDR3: CASSYSETEAFF. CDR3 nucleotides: TGTGCCAGCAGCTATAGTGAGACTGAAGCTTTCTTT.

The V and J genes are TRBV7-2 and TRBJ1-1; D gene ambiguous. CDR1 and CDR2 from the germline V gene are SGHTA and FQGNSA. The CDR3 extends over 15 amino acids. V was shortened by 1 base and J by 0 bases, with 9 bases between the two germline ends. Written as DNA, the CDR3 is TGTGCCAGCAGCTTAGGAGGGAGCGTGAACACTGAAGCTTTCTTT. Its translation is CASSLGGSVNTEAFF. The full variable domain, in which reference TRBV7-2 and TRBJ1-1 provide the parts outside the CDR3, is GAGVSQSPSNKVTEKGKDVELRCDPISGHTALYWYRQSLGQGLEFLIYFQGNSAPDKSGLPSDRFSAERTGGSVSTLTIQRTQQEDSAVYLCASSLGGSVNTEAFFGQGTRLTVV.

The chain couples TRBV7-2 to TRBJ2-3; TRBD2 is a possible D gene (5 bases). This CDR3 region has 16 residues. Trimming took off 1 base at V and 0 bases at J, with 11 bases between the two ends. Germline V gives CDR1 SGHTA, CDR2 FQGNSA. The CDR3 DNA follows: TGTGCCAGCAGCTTAGGTAGTCGGACTAGCACAGATACGCAGTATTTT. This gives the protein CASSLGSRTSTDTQYF. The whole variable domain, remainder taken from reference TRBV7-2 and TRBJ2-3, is GAGVSQSPSNKVTEKGKDVELRCDPISGHTALYWYRQSLGQGLEFLIYFQGNSAPDKSGLPSDRFSAERTGGSVSTLTIQRTQQEDSAVYLCASSLGSRTSTDTQYFGPGTRLTVL.

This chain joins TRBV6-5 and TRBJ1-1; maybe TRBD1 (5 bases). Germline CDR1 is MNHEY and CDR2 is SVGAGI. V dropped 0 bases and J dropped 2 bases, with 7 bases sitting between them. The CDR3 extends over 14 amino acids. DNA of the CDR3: TGTGCCAGCAGTTACTCAGGGGTCAACACTGAAGCTTTCTTT. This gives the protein CASSYSGVNTEAFF.

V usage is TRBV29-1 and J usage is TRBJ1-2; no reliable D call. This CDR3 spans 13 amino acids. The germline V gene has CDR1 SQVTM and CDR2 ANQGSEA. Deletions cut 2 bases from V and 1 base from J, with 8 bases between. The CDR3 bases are TGCAGCGTTGAACGTAGCCTTAACTATGGCTACACCTTC. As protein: CSVERSLNYGYTF.

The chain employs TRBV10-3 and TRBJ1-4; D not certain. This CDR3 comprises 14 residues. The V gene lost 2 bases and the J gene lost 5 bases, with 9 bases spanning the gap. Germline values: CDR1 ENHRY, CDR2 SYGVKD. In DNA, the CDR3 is TGTGCCATCAGTGAGGGGGAGGAGAATGAAAAACTGTTTTTT. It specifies CAISEGEENEKLFF.

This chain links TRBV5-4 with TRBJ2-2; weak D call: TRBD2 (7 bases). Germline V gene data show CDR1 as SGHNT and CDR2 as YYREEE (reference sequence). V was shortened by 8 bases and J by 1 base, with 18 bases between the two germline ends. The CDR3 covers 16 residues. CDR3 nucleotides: TGTGCCAGTTACGATCCGGGGGGCATGAACACCGGGGAGCTGTTTTTT. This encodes CASYDPGGMNTGELFF.

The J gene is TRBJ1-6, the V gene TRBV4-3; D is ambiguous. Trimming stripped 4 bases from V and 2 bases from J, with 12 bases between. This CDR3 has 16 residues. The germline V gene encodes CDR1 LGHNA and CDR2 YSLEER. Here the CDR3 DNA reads TGCGCCAGCAGCCCCACTCGAGGTACCTATAATTCACCCCTCCACTTT. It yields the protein CASSPTRGTYNSPLHF.

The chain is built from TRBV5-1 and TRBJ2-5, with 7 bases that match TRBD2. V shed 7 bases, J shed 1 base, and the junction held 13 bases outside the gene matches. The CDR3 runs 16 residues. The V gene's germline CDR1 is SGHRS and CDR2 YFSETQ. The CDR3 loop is CASRPTRGGGQETQYF. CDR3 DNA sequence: TGCGCCAGCCGACCCACCCGCGGCGGGGGCCAAGAGACCCAGTACTTC.